Here is one TCR beta chain with its context. As yet, its antigen is unknown. This entry comes from a study of post-analysis software for immune sequencing data. Study context: Relapsing-remitting, secondary progressive and progressive-relapsing multiple sclerosis were all included among the disease courses. Study-level findings and limits: Co-batched samples clustered tightly together by F measure. Five TRBV segments occurring more often in patients than controls included TRBV5-6, TRBV5-1 and TRBV20-1.

The CDR3 loop spans 14 amino acids. CDR1 and CDR2 (germline): SGHVS, FNYEAQ. Trimming stripped 5 bases from V and 4 bases from J, with 12 bases between. Each TCR beta cDNA library carried unique molecular identifiers. From approximately 0.95 to 9.8 million T cells, 400,000 to 650,000 cDNA molecules were obtained. TCRdb re-called the PCR reads with MiXCR, one entry per CDR3 protein. The table has about 770,000 distinct CDR3 sequences, about half seen once. Specimen: blood. The TCR was taken from a girl aged 5 to 17 with multiple sclerosis. This sequence joins TRBV7-6 and TRBJ2-1; D assignment may be TRBD1 or TRBD2 (6 bases each). CDR3 loop: CASSKGGIYNEQFF. The CDR3 region has the DNA TGTGCCAGCAGCAAGGGGGGAATATACAATGAGCAGTTCTTC.